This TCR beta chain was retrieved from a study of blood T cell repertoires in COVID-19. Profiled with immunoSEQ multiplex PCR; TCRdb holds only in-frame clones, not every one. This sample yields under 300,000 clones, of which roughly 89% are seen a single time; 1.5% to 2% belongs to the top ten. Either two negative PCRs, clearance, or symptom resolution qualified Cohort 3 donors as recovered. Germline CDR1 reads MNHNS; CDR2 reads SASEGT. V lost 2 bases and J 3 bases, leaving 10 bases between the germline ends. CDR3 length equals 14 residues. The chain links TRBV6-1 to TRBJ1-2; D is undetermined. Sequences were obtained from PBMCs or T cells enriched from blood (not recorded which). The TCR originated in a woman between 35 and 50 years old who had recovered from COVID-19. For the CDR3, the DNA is TGTGCCAGCAGTGAATATGGGCCCCACTATGGCTACACCTTC. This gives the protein CASSEYGPHYGYTF.